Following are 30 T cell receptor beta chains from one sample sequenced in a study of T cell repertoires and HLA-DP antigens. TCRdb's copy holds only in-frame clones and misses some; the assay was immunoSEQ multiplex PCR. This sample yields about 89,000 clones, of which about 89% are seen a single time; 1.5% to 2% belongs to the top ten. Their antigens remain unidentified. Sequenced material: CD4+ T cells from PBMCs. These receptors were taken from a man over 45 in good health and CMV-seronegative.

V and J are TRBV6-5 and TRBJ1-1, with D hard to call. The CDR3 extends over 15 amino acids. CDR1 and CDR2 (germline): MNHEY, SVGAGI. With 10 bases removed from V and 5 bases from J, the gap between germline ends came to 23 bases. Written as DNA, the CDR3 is TGTGCCACAATCCCGTATGGGGTCGGTGGGACTGAAGCTTTCTTT. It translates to CATIPYGVGGTEAFF.

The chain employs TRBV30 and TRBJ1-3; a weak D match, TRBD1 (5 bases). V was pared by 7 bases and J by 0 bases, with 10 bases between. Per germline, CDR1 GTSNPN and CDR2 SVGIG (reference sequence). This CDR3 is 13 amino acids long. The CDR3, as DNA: TGTGCCTTCAGACAGCTCTCTGGAAACACCATATATTTT. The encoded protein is CAFRQLSGNTIYF.

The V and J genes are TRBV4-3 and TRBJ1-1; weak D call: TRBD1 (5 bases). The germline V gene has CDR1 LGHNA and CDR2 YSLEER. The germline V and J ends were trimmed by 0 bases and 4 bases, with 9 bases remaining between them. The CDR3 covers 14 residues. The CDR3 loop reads CASSQDGGITEAFF. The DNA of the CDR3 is TGCGCCAGCAGCCAAGATGGGGGGATCACTGAAGCTTTCTTT.

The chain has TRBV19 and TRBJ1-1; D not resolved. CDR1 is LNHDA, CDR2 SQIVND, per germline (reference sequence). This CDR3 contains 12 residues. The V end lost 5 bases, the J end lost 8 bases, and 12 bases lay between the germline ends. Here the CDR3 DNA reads TGTGCCAGTAGTTTGGCCCCGGCGGAAGCTTTCTTT. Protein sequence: CASSLAPAEAFF.

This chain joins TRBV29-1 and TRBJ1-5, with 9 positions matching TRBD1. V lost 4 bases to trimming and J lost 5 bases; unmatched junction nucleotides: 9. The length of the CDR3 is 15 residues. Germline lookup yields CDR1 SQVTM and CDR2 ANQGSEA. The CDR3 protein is CSVGGAGQGDQPQHF. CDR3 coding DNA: TGCAGCGTTGGAGGGGCGGGACAGGGTGATCAGCCCCAGCATTTT.

The CDR3 DNA sequence: TGTGCCAGCTCACCTCCGGGACAGAGCTCCTACAATGAGCAGTTCTTC. The encoded protein is CASSPPGQSSYNEQFF. The rearrangement joins TRBV18 to TRBJ2-1, with TRBD1 identical over 7 bases. The CDR3 is made up of 16 amino acids. The germline gives CDR1 KGHSH, CDR2 LQKENI. V trimming: 3 bases; J trimming: 0 bases; junction bases outside the gene matches: 5.

The CDR3 sequence: CASSLRGAGHRSVDEKLFF. CDR3 coding DNA: TGTGCCAGCAGCTTAAGGGGGGCGGGACACCGGAGCGTGGATGAAAAACTGTTTTTT. V usage is TRBV7-9 and J usage is TRBJ1-4; D is possibly TRBD1 (6 bases). Germline values: CDR1 SEHNR, CDR2 FQNEAQ (reference sequence). The germline V and J ends were trimmed by 2 bases and 6 bases, with 25 bases remaining between them. This CDR3 comprises 19 residues.

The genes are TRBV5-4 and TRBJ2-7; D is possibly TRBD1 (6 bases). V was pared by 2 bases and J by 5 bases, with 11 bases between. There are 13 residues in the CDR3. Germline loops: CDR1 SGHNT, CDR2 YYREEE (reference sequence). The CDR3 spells CASSFIHRDEQYF. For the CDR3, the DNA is TGTGCCAGCAGCTTTATCCACAGGGACGAGCAGTACTTC. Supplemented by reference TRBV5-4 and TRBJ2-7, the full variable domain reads ETGVTQSPTHLIKTRGQQVTLRCSSQSGHNTVSWYQQALGQGPQFIFQYYREEENGRGNFPPRFSGLQFPNYSSELNVNALELDDSALYLCASSFIHRDEQYFGPGTRLTVT.

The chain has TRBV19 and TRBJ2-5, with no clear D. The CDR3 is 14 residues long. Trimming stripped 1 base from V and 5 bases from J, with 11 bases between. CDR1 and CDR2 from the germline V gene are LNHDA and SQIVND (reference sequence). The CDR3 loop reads CASSIGGERETQYF. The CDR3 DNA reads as TGTGCCAGTAGTATAGGAGGCGAACGGGAGACCCAGTACTTC. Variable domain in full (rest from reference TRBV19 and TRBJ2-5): DGGITQSPKYLFRKEGQNVTLSCEQNLNHDAMYWYRQDPGQGLRLIYYSQIVNDFQKGDIAEGYSVSREKKESFPLTVTSAQKNPTAFYLCASSIGGERETQYFGPGTRLLVL.

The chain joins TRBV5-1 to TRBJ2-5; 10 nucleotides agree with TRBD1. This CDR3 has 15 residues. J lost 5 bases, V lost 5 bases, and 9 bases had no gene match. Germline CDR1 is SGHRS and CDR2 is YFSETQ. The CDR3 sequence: CASSSGTGDLETQYF. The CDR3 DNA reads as TGCGCCAGCAGTAGTGGGACAGGGGATTTGGAGACCCAGTACTTC.

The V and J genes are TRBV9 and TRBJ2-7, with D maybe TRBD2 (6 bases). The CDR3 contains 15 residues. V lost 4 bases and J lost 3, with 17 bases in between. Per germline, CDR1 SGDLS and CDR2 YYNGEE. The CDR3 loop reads CASSTHPGRIYEQYF. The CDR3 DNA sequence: TGTGCCAGCAGCACACACCCCGGGAGAATCTACGAGCAGTACTTC.

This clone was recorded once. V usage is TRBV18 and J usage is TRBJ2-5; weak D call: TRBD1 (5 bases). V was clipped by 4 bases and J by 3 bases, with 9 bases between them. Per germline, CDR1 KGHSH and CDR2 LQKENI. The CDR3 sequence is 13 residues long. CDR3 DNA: TGTGCCAGCTCACAAGGGGTAGAAGAGACCCAGTACTTC. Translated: CASSQGVEETQYF.

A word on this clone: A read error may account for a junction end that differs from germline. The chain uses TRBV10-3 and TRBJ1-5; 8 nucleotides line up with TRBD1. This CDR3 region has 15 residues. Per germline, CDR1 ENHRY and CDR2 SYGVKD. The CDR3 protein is CAISDAGQGNQPQHF. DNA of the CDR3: TGTGCCATCAGCGACGCCGGACAGGGCAACCAGCCCCAGCATTTT.

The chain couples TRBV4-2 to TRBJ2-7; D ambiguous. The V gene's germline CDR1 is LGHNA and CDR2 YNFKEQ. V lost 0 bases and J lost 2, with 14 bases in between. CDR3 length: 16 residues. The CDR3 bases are TGTGCCAGCAGCCAAGATTTCCCTCATCCAGCCTACGAGCAGTACTTC. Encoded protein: CASSQDFPHPAYEQYF.

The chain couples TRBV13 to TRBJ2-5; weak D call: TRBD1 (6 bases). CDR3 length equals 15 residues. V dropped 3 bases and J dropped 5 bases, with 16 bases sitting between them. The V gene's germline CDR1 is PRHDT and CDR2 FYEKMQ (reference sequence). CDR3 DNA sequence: TGTGCCAGCAGCTTTAGAACAGGGAATAAGGAGACCCAGTACTTC. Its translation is CASSFRTGNKETQYF. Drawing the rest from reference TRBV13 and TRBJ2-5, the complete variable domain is AAGVIQSPRHLIKEKRETATLKCYPIPRHDTVYWYQQGPGQDPQFLISFYEKMQSDKGSIPDRFSAQQFSDYHSELNMSSLELGDSALYFCASSFRTGNKETQYFGPGTRLLVL.

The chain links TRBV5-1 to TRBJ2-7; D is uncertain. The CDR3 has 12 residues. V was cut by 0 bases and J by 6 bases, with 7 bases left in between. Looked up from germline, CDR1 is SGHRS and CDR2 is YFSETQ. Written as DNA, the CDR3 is TGCGCCAGCAGCTTGGCCGATAGCGAGCAGTACTTC. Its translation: CASSLADSEQYF.

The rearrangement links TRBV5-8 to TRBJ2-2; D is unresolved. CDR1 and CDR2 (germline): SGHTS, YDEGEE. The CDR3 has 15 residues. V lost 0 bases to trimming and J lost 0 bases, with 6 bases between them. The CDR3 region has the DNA TGTGCCAGCAGCTTGGTGCTCGCGAACACCGGGGAGCTGTTTTTT. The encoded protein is CASSLVLANTGELFF.

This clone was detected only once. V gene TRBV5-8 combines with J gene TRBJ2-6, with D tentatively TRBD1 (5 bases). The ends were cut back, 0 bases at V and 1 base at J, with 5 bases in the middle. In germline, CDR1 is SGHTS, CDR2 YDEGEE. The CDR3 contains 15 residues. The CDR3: CASSLEGSGANVLTF. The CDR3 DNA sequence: TGTGCCAGCAGCTTGGAGGGGTCTGGGGCCAACGTCCTGACTTTC.

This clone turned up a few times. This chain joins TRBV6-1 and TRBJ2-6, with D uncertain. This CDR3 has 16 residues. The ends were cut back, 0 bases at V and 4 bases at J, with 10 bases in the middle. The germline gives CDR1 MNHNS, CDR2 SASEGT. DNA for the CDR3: TGTGCCAGCAGTGAAGCATTATTGGGAGGGGCCAACGTCCTGACTTTC. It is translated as CASSEALLGGANVLTF.

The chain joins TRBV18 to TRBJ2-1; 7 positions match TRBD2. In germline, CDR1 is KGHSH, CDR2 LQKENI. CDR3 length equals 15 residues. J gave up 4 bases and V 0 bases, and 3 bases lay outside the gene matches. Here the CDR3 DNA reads TGTGCCAGCTCACCACCGGTAGCGGGTTACAATGAGCAGTTCTTC. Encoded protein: CASSPPVAGYNEQFF.

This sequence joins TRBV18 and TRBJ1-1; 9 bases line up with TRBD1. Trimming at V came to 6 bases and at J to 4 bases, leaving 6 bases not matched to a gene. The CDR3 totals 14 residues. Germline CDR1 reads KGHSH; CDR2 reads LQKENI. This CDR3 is CASSRSTGGTEAFF. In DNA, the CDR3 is TGTGCCAGCTCTCGGTCGACAGGGGGCACTGAAGCTTTCTTT. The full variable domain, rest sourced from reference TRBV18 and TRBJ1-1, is NAGVMQNPRHLVRRRGQEARLRCSPMKGHSHVYWYRQLPEEGLKFMVYLQKENIIDESGMPKERFSAEFPKEGPSILRIQQVVRGDSAAYFCASSRSTGGTEAFFGQGTRLTVV.

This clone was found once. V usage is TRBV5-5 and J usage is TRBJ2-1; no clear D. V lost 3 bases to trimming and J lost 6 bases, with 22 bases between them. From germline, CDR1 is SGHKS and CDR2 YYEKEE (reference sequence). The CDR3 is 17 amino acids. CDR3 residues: CASSSVVAGVVFNEQFF. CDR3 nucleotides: TGTGCCAGCAGCTCGGTGGTAGCTGGGGTGGTTTTCAATGAGCAGTTCTTC.

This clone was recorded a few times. The DNA of the CDR3 is TGTGCCAGTAGTAAAGGGGGGAGCCGTCCTTATGGCTACACCTTC. Translating it yields CASSKGGSRPYGYTF. This chain connects TRBV19 to TRBJ1-2; perhaps TRBD1 as D (6 bases). CDR1 LNHDA and CDR2 SQIVND come from the germline V gene (reference sequence). Deletions cut 4 bases from V and 5 bases from J, with 17 bases between. There are 15 residues in the CDR3.

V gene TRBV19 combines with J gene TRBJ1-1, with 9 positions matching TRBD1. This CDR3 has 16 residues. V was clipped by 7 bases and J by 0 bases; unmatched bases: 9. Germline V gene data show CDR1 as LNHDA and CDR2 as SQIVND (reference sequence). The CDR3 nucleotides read TGTGCCAGTAACCACCCTGACAGGGGGTTGAACACTGAAGCTTTCTTT. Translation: CASNHPDRGLNTEAFF.

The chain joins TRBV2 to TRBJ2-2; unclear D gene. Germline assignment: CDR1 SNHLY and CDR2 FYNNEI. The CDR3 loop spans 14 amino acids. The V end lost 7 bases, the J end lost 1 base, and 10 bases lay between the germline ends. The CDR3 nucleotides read TGTGCCAGCATCCCTGGAAAGAACACCGGGGAGCTGTTTTTT. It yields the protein CASIPGKNTGELFF.

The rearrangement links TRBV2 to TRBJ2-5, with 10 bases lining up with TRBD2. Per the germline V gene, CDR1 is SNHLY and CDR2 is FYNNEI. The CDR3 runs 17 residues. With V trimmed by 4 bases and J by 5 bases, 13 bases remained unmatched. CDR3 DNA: TGTGCCAGCAGTGCCCACCTCCCGGGACTAGCGTATGAGACCCAGTACTTC. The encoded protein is CASSAHLPGLAYETQYF.

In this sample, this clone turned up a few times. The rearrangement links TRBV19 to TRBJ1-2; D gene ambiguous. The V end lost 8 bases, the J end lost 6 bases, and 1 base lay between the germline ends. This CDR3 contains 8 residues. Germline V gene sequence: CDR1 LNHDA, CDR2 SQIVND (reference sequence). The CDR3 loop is CASDGYTF. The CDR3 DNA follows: TGTGCCAGTGATGGCTACACCTTC.

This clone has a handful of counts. CDR3 nucleotide sequence: TGTGCCAGCAGCTTAGCCGGTTCCTACAATGAGCAGTTCTTC. As protein: CASSLAGSYNEQFF. The J gene is TRBJ2-1, the V gene TRBV7-9; D not certain. CDR1 is SEHNR, CDR2 FQNEAQ, per germline (reference sequence). V was trimmed by 0 bases and J by 1 base, leaving 4 bases between them. The CDR3 spans 14 residues.

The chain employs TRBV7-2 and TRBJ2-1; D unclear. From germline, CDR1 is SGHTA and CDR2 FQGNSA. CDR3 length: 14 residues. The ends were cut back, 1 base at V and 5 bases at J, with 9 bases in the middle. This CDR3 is CASSLVRGDNEQFF. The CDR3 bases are TGTGCCAGCAGCTTAGTTCGCGGCGACAATGAGCAGTTCTTC.

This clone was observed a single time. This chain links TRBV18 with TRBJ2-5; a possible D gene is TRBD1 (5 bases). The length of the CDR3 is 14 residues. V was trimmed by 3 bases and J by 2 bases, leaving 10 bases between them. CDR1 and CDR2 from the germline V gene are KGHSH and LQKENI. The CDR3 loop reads CASSPRQGQETQYF. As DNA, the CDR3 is TGTGCCAGCTCACCCCGGCAGGGACAAGAGACCCAGTACTTC.